This TCR beta chain originates from a study of CD8 T cells in ankylosing spondylitis. Study-wide findings and caveats: Both synovial fluid and blood in reactive arthritis had previously been reported to carry some motif variants. It appeared that ankylosing spondylitis blood was characterized by a TCR beta motif of about 8 highly homologous variants.

The CDR3 is made up of 15 amino acids. V shed 4 bases and J 4 bases; nucleotides not matched to a gene: 6. The germline gives CDR1 SGHDN, CDR2 FVKESK. A quantitative 5'-RACE method, one with molecular barcodes, was used to make TCR beta libraries. TCRdb processed the 5' RACE reads anew with MiXCR; each CDR3 protein has one entry. The table has about 510,000 distinct CDR3 sequences, approximately 5.3% seen once. In regard to this clonotype: Its specificity is unknown.

V is TRBV14 and J is TRBJ1-3, with TRBD1 matching 8 bases. Specimen: blood, either unsorted or a sorted T cell fraction (not recorded which). The sequence was collected from a male donor with ankylosing spondylitis. The CDR3 DNA reads TGTGCCAGCAGCCGAGGACAGGGAATGGGAAACACCATATATTTT. It translates to CASSRGQGMGNTIYF.